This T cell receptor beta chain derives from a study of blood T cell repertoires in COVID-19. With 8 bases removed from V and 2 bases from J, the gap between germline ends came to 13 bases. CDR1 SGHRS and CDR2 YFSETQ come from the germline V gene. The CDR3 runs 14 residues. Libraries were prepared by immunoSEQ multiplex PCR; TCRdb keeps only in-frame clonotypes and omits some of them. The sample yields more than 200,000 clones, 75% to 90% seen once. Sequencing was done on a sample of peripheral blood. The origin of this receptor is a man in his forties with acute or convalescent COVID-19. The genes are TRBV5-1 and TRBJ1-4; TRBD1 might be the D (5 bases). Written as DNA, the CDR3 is TGCGCCAGTACTCAAGGGGATACTAATGAAAAACTGTTTTTT. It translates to CASTQGDTNEKLFF.